These 14 T cell receptor beta chains share one sample of origin, sequenced in a study of OX40 agonist ivuxolimab in advanced cancers. The library was generated by the immunoSEQ multiplex PCR assay. TCRdb provides this immuneACCESS table in a form limited to in-frame rearrangements. Some clones are lacking; in checked studies, under half of them reflect an unresolved V gene, and why the rest are absent is not known. This sample is represented by under 45,000 clones; approximately 75% of them were singletons. Approximately 2.4% of the sample is held by the ten biggest clonotypes. The sample was CD4+ or CD8+ T cells sorted from blood, taken in a trial of the OX40 agonist ivuxolimab. The origin of the receptors is an adult with an advanced solid tumor such as melanoma, head and neck, liver or kidney cancer.

The chain recombines TRBV7-2 with TRBJ1-5, with D tentatively TRBD1 (5 bases). The CDR3 length is 16 residues. Between the trimmed V and J ends, which lost 3 bases and 2 bases, there was a span of 14 bases. Germline V gives CDR1 SGHTA, CDR2 FQGNSA. The CDR3 DNA sequence: TGTGCCAGCAGCTTTTCCCAGGGAATGGGCAATCAGCCCCAGCATTTT. Translating it yields CASSFSQGMGNQPQHF.

This sequence joins TRBV5-1 and TRBJ2-3; no definite D call. In germline, CDR1 is SGHRS, CDR2 YFSETQ. This CDR3 has 12 amino acids. Trimming stripped 6 bases from V and 4 bases from J, with 9 bases between. The CDR3 sequence: CASTTTPDTQYF. In nucleotides, the CDR3 is TGCGCCAGCACCACTACCCCAGATACGCAGTATTTT.

The chain recombines TRBV19 with TRBJ2-1; tentative D call: TRBD2 (5 bases). In germline, CDR1 is LNHDA, CDR2 SQIVND (reference sequence). The CDR3 is made up of 15 amino acids. Trimming pared 4 bases from V and 0 bases from J, leaving 10 bases between. CDR3 protein: CASSRVASSYNEQFF. In DNA form, the CDR3 reads TGTGCCAGTAGTAGGGTAGCGAGCTCCTACAATGAGCAGTTCTTC.

This sequence joins TRBV2 and TRBJ1-2, with TRBD1 matching 7 bases. Germline-derived CDR1 and CDR2 are SNHLY and FYNNEI. This CDR3 region has 14 residues. The trim removed 6 bases at V and 0 bases at J, leaving 4 bases unmatched. The CDR3 bases are TGTGCCAGCAGCGGGACAGAAACTAACTATGGCTACACCTTC. Translation gives CASSGTETNYGYTF. Together with reference TRBV2 and TRBJ1-2, the CDR3 gives the full variable domain: EPEVTQTPSHQVTQMGQEVILRCVPISNHLYFYWYRQILGQKVEFLVSFYNNEISEKSEIFDDQFSVERPDGSNFTLKIRSTKLEDSAMYFCASSGTETNYGYTFGSGTRLTVV.

The chain carries TRBV6-1 and TRBJ2-5; D uncertain. V lost 4 bases and J lost 1, with 7 bases in between. The CDR3 totals 13 residues. Germline assignment: CDR1 MNHNS and CDR2 SASEGT. The CDR3 DNA sequence: TGTGCCAGCAGTGGGGGAACCCAAGAGACCCAGTACTTC. Amino acids: CASSGGTQETQYF.

In its sample, this clone was seen a few times. The V gene is TRBV20-1, the J gene TRBJ2-5; D remains unclear. This CDR3 is 11 amino acids long. V was trimmed by 7 bases and J by 7 bases, leaving 13 bases between them. The germline CDR1 and CDR2 sequences are DFQATT and SNEGSKA (reference sequence). The DNA of the CDR3 is TGCAGTGTTCCCTTGGTGGGGACCCAGTACTTC. Translated: CSVPLVGTQYF.

This chain connects TRBV27 to TRBJ1-2; D is unclear. Trimming cost V 4 bases and J 7 bases, with 7 bases left between them. The CDR3 is made up of 11 amino acids. The germline V gene encodes CDR1 MNHEY and CDR2 SMNVEV (reference sequence). CDR3 sequence reads: CASSWAGGYTF. The CDR3 nucleotides are TGTGCCAGCAGTTGGGCAGGTGGCTACACCTTC.

The chain has TRBV29-1 and TRBJ2-1; D is possibly TRBD2 (6 bases). V gave up 7 bases and J gave up 0 bases, with 22 bases separating them. The germline CDR1 and CDR2 sequences are SQVTM and ANQGSEA. This CDR3 comprises 17 residues. CDR3 DNA sequence: TGCAGCGCAGGTACTTATAGCGGACTTAGCTCCTACAATGAGCAGTTCTTC. Amino acids: CSAGTYSGLSSYNEQFF.

The chain carries TRBV5-4 and TRBJ2-7; 11 nucleotides agree with TRBD2. Per the germline V gene, CDR1 is SGHNT and CDR2 is YYREEE (reference sequence). V lost 1 base to trimming and J lost 4 bases; unmatched junction nucleotides: 7. CDR3 size: 16 residues. The CDR3 coding sequence is TGTGCCAGCAGCTTGAACGCCGGGACTAGCGGTTACGAGCAGTACTTC. Amino acids: CASSLNAGTSGYEQYF.

The table lists this clone with a few counts. The chain combines TRBV10-1 with TRBJ2-1; weak D call: TRBD2 (6 bases). Germline V CDR1 and CDR2: WNHNN, SYGVQD (reference sequence). The germline V and J ends were trimmed by 6 bases and 2 bases, with 11 bases remaining between them. CDR3 length: 14 amino acids. CDR3 coding DNA: TGCGCCAGCAGCCCGGGAGATGCCTACAATGAGCAGTTCTTC. Protein sequence: CASSPGDAYNEQFF.

This chain connects TRBV7-9 to TRBJ1-1; no clear D gene. The V end was cut by 3 bases, the J end by 3 bases, with 8 bases between. CDR3 length equals 13 residues. From germline, CDR1 is SEHNR and CDR2 FQNEAQ (reference sequence). CDR3 bases: TGTGCCAGCAGCTTTCAGGAAGACACTGAAGCTTTCTTT. This codes for CASSFQEDTEAFF. Filled out from reference TRBV7-9 and TRBJ1-1, the complete variable domain reads DTGVSQNPRHKITKRGQNVTFRCDPISEHNRLYWYRQTLGQGPEFLTYFQNEAQLEKSRLLSDRFSAERPKGSFSTLEIQRTEQGDSAMYLCASSFQEDTEAFFGQGTRLTVV.

This clone was seen a single time. The rearrangement links TRBV5-1 to TRBJ2-1; D might be TRBD2 (6 bases). The germline V gene has CDR1 SGHRS and CDR2 YFSETQ. This CDR3 contains 15 residues. V lost 0 bases, J lost 7 bases, and 14 bases lay in between. DNA for the CDR3: TGCGCCAGCAGCTTGGAGATTAGCGGACCTAATGAGCAGTTCTTC. It is translated as CASSLEISGPNEQFF.

The V gene is TRBV11-3, the J gene TRBJ2-4, with TRBD1 matching 12 bases. The CDR3 runs to 16 residues. V lost 5 bases to trimming and J lost 1 base; unmatched junction nucleotides: 3. The germline gives CDR1 SGHNT, CDR2 YENEEA. For the CDR3, the DNA is TGTGCCAGCAGCCCGGGACAGGGGGCCGCCAAAAACATTCAGTACTTC. It encodes CASSPGQGAAKNIQYF.

The chain combines TRBV11-3 with TRBJ1-2; 7 nucleotides match TRBD1. The CDR3 length is 14 residues. V trimming: 5 bases; J trimming: 4 bases; junction bases outside the gene matches: 7. Looked up from germline, CDR1 is SGHNT and CDR2 is YENEEA. For the CDR3, the DNA is TGTGCCAGCAGCCCGCGGGGACAGACCTATGGCTACACCTTC. Amino acids: CASSPRGQTYGYTF.